Listed below are T cell receptor beta chains from one sample, sequenced in a study of CD8 T cells in Susac syndrome. In TCRdb, the immunoSEQ multiplex PCR reads were re-called with MiXCR into one record per CDR3 protein. This sample has tens of thousands of distinct CDR3 sequences, with 93% found just once. Sequencing was performed on CD8+ T cells from PBMCs. Every receptor here comes from a human donor with multiple sclerosis. The CDR3 runs from the conserved cysteine through the conserved F or W. The D gene is left open where the match is weak. Clone sizes are given selectively: once, few, many, or a class where the clone is expanded.

v_call	j_call	clone_size	d_call	cdr3_nt	cdr3_aa
TRBV15	TRBJ2-1	.	TRBD1	TGTGCCACCAGCAGGAGACAGGGCGGGTCCCATGAGCAGTTCTTC	CATSRRQGGSHEQFF
TRBV6-6	TRBJ1-5	.	TRBD1	TGTGCCAGCAGTTGGGACAGGGAATCGCCCCAGCATTTT	CASSWDRESPQHF
TRBV9	TRBJ2-5	.	TRBD2	TGTGCCAGCAGCAGCGGGACTAGCGGGGAGACCCAGTACTTC	CASSSGTSGETQYF
TRBV24-1	TRBJ2-1	.	.	TGTGCCACCAGTGGCCGGCGCCTCTCCTACAATGAGCAGTTCTTC	CATSGRRLSYNEQFF
TRBV6-2/TRBV6-3	TRBJ2-1	.	TRBD2	TGTGCCAGCAGTCACGGGGGGAGGTACAATGAGCAGTTCTTC	CASSHGGRYNEQFF
TRBV6-2/TRBV6-3	TRBJ1-6	.	TRBD1	TGTGCCAGCAGCACGGACAGGGGCGTTAATTCACCCCTCCACTTT	CASSTDRGVNSPLHF
TRBV6-1	TRBJ2-3	.	TRBD2	TGTGCCAGCACTAAACTAGCGGGGGAGGCTGATACGCAGTATTTT	CASTKLAGEADTQYF
TRBV14	TRBJ1-3	.	.	TGTGCCAGCAGCCACTCTCCGAGACTCTCTGGAAACACCATATATTTT	CASSHSPRLSGNTIYF
TRBV4-1	TRBJ2-5	.	TRBD1	TGCGCCAGCAGCCACCTACAGGGCAGGGGGGAGACCCAGTACTTC	CASSHLQGRGETQYF
TRBV13	TRBJ2-7	.	.	TGTGCCAGCAGCTTAGAGGGAACCTACGAGCAGTACTTC	CASSLEGTYEQYF
TRBV7-9	TRBJ2-3	.	.	TGTGCCAGCAGCTACACTACTCCCGGCACAGATACGCAGTATTTT	CASSYTTPGTDTQYF
TRBV7-9	TRBJ2-1	.	.	TGTGCCAGCAGCCCCCGAAGTGGGGCAAAGTACAATGAGCAGTTCTTC	CASSPRSGAKYNEQFF
TRBV28	TRBJ2-3	.	TRBD1	TGTGCCAGCAGTCCTGACAGGGGGCCAGATACGCAGTATTTT	CASSPDRGPDTQYF
TRBV18	TRBJ2-3	.	TRBD2	TGTGCCAGCTCATCCATACTCGGACTAGCGGGGGCCACAGATACGCAGTATTTT	CASSSILGLAGATDTQYF
TRBV7-9	TRBJ2-7	once	.	TGTGCCAGCAGCTTACTACAGGAATCCTACGAGCAGTACTTC	CASSLLQESYEQYF
TRBV4-2	TRBJ2-2	.	TRBD1	TGTGCCAGCAGCCTCGGGACAGGGAACACCGGGGAGCTTCTTTTT	CASSLGTGNTGELLF
TRBV7-6	TRBJ1-2	.	.	TGTGCCAGCAGCCAGGGCGGAGCGTATGGCTACACCTTC	CASSQGGAYGYTF
TRBV27	TRBJ2-2	.	TRBD1	TGTGCCAGCAGTCCCGGACAGGGAAAGAACACCGGGGAGCTGTTTTTT	CASSPGQGKNTGELFF
TRBV2	TRBJ2-3	.	.	TGTGCCACCTCCCTTATCCAAAGCACAGATACGCAGTATTTT	CATSLIQSTDTQYF
TRBV7-9	TRBJ1-6	.	.	TGTGCCAGCAGCTTAGAGTCACCCCTCCACTTT	CASSLESPLHF
TRBV30	TRBJ1-6	.	.	TGTGCCTGGAGTCAGCCACCCCTCCACTTT	CAWSQPPLHF
TRBV6-5	TRBJ2-7	.	.	TGTGCCAGCAGTTACTCAACAGGAACCGTGACTTACGAGCAGTACTTC	CASSYSTGTVTYEQYF